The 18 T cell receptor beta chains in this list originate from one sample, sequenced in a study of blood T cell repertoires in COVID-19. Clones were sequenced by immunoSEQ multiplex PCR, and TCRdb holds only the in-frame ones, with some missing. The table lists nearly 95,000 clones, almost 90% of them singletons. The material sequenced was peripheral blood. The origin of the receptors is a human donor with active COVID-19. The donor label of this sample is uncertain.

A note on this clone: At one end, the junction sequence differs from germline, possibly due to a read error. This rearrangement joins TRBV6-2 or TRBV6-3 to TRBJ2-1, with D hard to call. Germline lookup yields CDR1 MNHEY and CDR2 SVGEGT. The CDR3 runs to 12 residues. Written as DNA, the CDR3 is TGTGCCAGCAGTTCCCAACCGAACGAGCCGTTCTTC. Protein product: CASSSQPNEPFF.

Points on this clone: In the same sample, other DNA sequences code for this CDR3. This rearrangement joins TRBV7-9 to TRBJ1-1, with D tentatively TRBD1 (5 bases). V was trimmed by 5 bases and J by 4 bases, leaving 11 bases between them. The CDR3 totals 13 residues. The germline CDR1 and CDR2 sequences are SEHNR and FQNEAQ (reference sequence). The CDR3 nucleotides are TGTGCCAGCAGCCTTCTGGGGGGCACTGAAGCTTTCTTT. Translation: CASSLLGGTEAFF. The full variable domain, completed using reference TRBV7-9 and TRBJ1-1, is DTGVSQNPRHKITKRGQNVTFRCDPISEHNRLYWYRQTLGQGPEFLTYFQNEAQLEKSRLLSDRFSAERPKGSFSTLEIQRTEQGDSAMYLCASSLLGGTEAFFGQGTRLTVV.

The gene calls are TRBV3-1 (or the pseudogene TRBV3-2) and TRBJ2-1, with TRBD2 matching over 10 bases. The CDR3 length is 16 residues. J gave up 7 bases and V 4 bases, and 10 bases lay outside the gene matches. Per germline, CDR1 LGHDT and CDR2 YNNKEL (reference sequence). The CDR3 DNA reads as TGTGCCAGCAGCCCTTTACTAGCGGGGTCTAGGAATGAGCAGTTCTTC. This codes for CASSPLLAGSRNEQFF.

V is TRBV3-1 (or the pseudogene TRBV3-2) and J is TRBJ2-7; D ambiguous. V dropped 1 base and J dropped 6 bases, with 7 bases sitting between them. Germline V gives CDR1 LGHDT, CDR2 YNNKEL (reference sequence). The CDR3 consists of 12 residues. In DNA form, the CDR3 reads TGTGCCAGCAGCCAAGGTCGCGGCGAGCAGTACTTC. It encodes CASSQGRGEQYF.

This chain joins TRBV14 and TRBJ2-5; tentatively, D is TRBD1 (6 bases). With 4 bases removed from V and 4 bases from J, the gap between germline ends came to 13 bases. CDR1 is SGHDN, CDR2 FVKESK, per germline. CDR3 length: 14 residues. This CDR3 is CASSRLDRRETQYF. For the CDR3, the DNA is TGTGCCAGCAGCCGTTTAGACAGGAGAGAGACCCAGTACTTC.

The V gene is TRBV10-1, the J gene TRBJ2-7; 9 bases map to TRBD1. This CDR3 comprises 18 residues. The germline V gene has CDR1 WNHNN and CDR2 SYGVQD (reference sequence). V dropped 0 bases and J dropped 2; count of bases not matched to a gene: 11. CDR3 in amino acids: CASSESVMGQGSPYEQYF. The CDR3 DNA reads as TGCGCCAGCAGTGAGTCGGTCATGGGACAGGGATCTCCCTACGAGCAGTACTTC.

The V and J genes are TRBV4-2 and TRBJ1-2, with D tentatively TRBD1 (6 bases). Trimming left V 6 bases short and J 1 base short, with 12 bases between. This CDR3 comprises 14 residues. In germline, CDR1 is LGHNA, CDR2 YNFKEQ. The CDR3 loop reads CASRLQGGNYGYTF. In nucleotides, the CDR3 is TGTGCCAGCAGGTTACAGGGCGGTAACTATGGCTACACCTTC.

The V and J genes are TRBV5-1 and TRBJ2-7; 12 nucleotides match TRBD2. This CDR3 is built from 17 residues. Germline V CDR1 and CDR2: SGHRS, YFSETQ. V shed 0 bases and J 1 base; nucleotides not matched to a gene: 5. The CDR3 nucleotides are TGCGCCAGCAGCTTGGGGGCGACTAGCGGGGGTTCCTACGAGCAGTACTTC. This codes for CASSLGATSGGSYEQYF.

Written as DNA, the CDR3 is TGTGCCAGCAGTCCCCCTTCGAGGCAAGGCACTGAAGCTTTCTTT. This translates into CASSPPSRQGTEAFF. This rearrangement joins TRBV27 to TRBJ1-1; D uncertain. The CDR3 has 15 residues. The ends were cut back, 5 bases at V and 4 bases at J, with 17 bases in the middle. Germline assignment: CDR1 MNHEY and CDR2 SMNVEV (reference sequence).

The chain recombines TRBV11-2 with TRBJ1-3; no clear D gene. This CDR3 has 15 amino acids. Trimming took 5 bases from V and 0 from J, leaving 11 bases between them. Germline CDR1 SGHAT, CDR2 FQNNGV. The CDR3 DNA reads TGTGCCAGCAGCGGCGGGATTCTCTCTGGAAACACCATATATTTT. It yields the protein CASSGGILSGNTIYF.

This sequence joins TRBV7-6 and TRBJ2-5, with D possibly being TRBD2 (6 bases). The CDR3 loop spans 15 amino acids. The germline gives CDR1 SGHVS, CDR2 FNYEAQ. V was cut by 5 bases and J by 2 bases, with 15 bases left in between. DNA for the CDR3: TGTGCCAGCAGCCTGGGACTGGGCAATCAAGAGACCCAGTACTTC. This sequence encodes CASSLGLGNQETQYF.

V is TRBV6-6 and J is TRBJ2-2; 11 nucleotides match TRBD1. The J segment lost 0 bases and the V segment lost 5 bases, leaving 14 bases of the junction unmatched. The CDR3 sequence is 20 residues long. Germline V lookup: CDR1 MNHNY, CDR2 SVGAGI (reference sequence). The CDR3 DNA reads TGTGCCAGCAGTCCACTCCGGACAGGGGGCTGGCTAGCGAACACCGGGGAGCTGTTTTTT. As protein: CASSPLRTGGWLANTGELFF.

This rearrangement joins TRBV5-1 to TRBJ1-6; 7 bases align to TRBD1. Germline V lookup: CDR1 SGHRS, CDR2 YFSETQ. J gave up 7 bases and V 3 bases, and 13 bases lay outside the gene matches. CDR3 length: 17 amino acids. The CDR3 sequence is CASSSTGLGKGNSPLHF. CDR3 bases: TGCGCCAGCAGCTCGACAGGGTTAGGCAAAGGGAATTCACCCCTCCACTTT.

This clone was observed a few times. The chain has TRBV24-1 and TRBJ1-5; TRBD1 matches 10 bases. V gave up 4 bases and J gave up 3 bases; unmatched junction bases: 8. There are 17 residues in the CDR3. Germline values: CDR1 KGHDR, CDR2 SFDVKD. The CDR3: CATSDGTGELPNQPQHF. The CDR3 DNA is TGTGCCACCAGTGACGGGACAGGGGAACTACCCAATCAGCCCCAGCATTTT.

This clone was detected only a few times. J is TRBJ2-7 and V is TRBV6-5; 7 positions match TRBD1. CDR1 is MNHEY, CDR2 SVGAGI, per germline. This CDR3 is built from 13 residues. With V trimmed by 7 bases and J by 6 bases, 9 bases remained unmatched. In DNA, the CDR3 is TGTGCCAGCACACCCGACAGGGCGTCCGAGCAGTACTTC. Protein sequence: CASTPDRASEQYF.

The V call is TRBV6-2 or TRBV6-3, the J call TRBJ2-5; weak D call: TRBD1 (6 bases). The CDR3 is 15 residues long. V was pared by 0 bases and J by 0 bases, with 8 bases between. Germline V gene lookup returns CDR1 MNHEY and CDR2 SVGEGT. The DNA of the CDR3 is TGTGCCAGCAGTTACTCGAGGACAGACCAAGAGACCCAGTACTTC. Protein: CASSYSRTDQETQYF.

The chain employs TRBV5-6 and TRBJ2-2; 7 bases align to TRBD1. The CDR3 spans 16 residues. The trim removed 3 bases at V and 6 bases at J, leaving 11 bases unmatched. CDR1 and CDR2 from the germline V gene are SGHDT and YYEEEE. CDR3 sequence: CASSSAGTAGSGELFF. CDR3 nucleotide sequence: TGTGCCAGCAGCTCGGCCGGGACAGCCGGTTCCGGGGAGCTGTTTTTT.

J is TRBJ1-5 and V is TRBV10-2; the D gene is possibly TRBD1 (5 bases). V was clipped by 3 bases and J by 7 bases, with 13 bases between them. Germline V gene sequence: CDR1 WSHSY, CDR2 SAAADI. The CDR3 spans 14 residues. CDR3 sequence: CASSDGAANQPQHF. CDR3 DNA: TGCGCCAGCAGTGATGGGGCAGCCAACCAGCCCCAGCATTTT.